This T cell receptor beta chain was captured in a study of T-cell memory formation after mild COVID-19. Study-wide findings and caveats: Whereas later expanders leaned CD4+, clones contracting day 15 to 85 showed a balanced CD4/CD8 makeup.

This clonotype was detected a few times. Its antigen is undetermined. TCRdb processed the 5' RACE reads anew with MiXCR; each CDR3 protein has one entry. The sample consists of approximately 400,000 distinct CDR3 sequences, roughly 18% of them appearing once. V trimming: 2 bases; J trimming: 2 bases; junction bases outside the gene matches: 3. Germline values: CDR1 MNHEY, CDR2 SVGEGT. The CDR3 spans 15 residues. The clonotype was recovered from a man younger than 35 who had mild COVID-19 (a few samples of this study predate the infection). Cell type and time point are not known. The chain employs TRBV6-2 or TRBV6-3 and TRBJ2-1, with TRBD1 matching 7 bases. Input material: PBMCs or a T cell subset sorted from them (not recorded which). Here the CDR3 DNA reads TGTGCCAGCAGTTACAGGGGGCAAACCTACAATGAGCAGTTCTTC. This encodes CASSYRGQTYNEQFF.